This TCR beta chain was observed in a study of patients and donors after allogeneic stem cell transplantation. The CDR3 sequence is 17 residues long. Losses at the gene ends were 0 bases for V and 3 bases for J; bases not matched to a gene: 6. Germline lookup yields CDR1 LGHNA and CDR2 YSLEER. Each CDR3 protein is one row after TCRdb ran MiXCR on the RT-PCR reads. The table shows 150,000 to 250,000 distinct CDR3 sequences, with about 40% occurring only once. Sequencing was carried out using blood, either unsorted or a sorted T cell fraction (not recorded which). The origin of this receptor is a human donor who was either an allogeneic HSCT recipient or a stem cell or donor lymphocyte infusion donor (not recorded which). It is not recorded whose cells these are; they may come from a transplant donor. The J gene is TRBJ2-1, the V gene TRBV4-3; 9 bases match TRBD2. The DNA for the CDR3 is TGCGCCAGCAGCCAAGATTCGCGGGAGGGTTTCTACAATGAGCAGTTCTTC. Encoded protein: CASSQDSREGFYNEQFF.